The 16 T cell receptor beta chains below all came from one sample that was sequenced in a study of T-cell reconstitution after alpha-beta-depleted transplantation in children. A library of TCRbeta sequences, prepared with unique molecular identifiers, was generated. TCRdb recomputed calls from the PCR reads with MiXCR, one row per CDR3 protein. The sample holds roughly 17,000 distinct CDR3 sequences, around an eighth seen once. Material: PBMCs, mostly from graft donor cells, obtained 180 days after TCRalphabeta/CD19-depleted stem cell transplant. The source of these receptors is a boy younger than two who had a stem cell transplant for Wiskott-Aldrich syndrome, so the T cells may come from the graft donor.

The sample holds a few counts of this clonotype. The chain couples TRBV20-1 to TRBJ1-2; 7 bases are a match to TRBD1. Germline V gene data show CDR1 as DFQATT and CDR2 as SNEGSKA (reference sequence). V was pared by 3 bases and J by 4 bases, with 14 bases of the junction left unmatched. The CDR3 extends over 16 amino acids. The CDR3 coding sequence is TGCAGTGCTAGCGGGGAAACAGGGGAGATACCCTATGGCTACACCTTC. Its translation: CSASGETGEIPYGYTF.

This clonotype was recorded at least ten times. The rearrangement uses TRBV12-3 or TRBV12-4 and TRBJ1-3, with D unresolved. CDR3 length equals 14 residues. V lost 5 bases and J lost 4, with 12 bases in between. CDR3 residues: CASSTQIRGNTIYF. As DNA, the CDR3 is TGTGCCAGCAGTACTCAGATACGGGGAAACACCATATATTTT.

The gene calls are TRBV29-1 and TRBJ1-1; D gene unclear. The germline V gene has CDR1 SQVTM and CDR2 ANQGSEA. The ends were cut back, 5 bases at V and 4 bases at J, with 11 bases in the middle. The CDR3 has 12 residues. CDR3 coding DNA: TGCAGCGTTTCCCGGGTTGGCACTGAAGCTTTCTTT. It specifies CSVSRVGTEAFF.

In its sample, this clonotype was seen many times. The chain recombines TRBV15 with TRBJ1-6; TRBD1 agrees at 7 bases. In germline, CDR1 is LNHNV, CDR2 YYDKDF (reference sequence). V was clipped by 5 bases and J by 6 bases; unmatched bases: 4. The CDR3 totals 14 residues. Here the CDR3 reads CATSGRDSNSPLHF. The CDR3 nucleotides read TGTGCCACCAGCGGGAGGGACAGTAATTCACCCCTCCACTTT.

At least ten counts were recorded for this clonotype. The J gene is TRBJ2-2, the V gene TRBV11-3; D unresolved. CDR3 length equals 16 residues. V shed 0 bases and J shed 0 bases, with 8 bases lying between them. CDR1 and CDR2 from the germline V gene are SGHNT and YENEEA. As DNA, the CDR3 is TGTGCCAGCAGCTTAGAGGCTCTCCCGAACACCGGGGAGCTGTTTTTT. It specifies CASSLEALPNTGELFF.

This clonotype has ten or more counts. The chain is built from TRBV13 and TRBJ2-1; TRBD1 matches 10 bases. There are 15 residues in the CDR3. J was trimmed by 4 bases and V by 2 bases; bases with no gene match: 2. CDR1 and CDR2 from the germline V gene are PRHDT and FYEKMQ (reference sequence). The CDR3 loop is CASSLWDRGYNEQFF. Here the CDR3 DNA reads TGTGCCAGCAGCTTATGGGACAGGGGTTACAATGAGCAGTTCTTC.

This chain joins TRBV5-1 and TRBJ2-2; 7 positions agree with TRBD2. V trimming: 0 bases; J trimming: 1 base; junction bases outside the gene matches: 9. This CDR3 is built from 18 residues. Germline V gives CDR1 SGHRS, CDR2 YFSETQ. The CDR3 DNA sequence: TGCGCCAGCAGCTTGGGTGCTAGCGGAATCCTGAACACCGGGGAGCTGTTTTTT. This codes for CASSLGASGILNTGELFF.

There are many counts of this clonotype. The rearrangement uses TRBV7-9 and TRBJ2-1, with D perhaps matching TRBD2 (5 bases). Germline lookup yields CDR1 SEHNR and CDR2 FQNEAQ (reference sequence). Trimming removed 5 bases at V and 0 bases at J, with 17 bases between. This CDR3 comprises 17 residues. The CDR3 sequence is CASSPLGKRSSYNEQFF. For the CDR3, the DNA is TGTGCCAGCAGCCCGTTGGGGAAGCGGAGCTCCTACAATGAGCAGTTCTTC.

This clonotype showed up many times. The chain links TRBV20-1 to TRBJ2-1; 8 bases line up with TRBD2. With V trimmed by 7 bases and J by 4 bases, 9 bases remained unmatched. CDR1 is DFQATT and CDR2 is SNEGSKA in the germline V gene (reference sequence). This CDR3 spans 14 amino acids. The CDR3 loop reads CSVGTSGDYNEQFF. In nucleotides, the CDR3 is TGCAGTGTCGGAACTAGCGGAGATTACAATGAGCAGTTCTTC.

The genes are TRBV24-1 and TRBJ1-2, with a weak D call TRBD1 (5 bases). V was cut by 4 bases and J by 5 bases, with 13 bases left in between. Germline V lookup: CDR1 KGHDR, CDR2 SFDVKD. CDR3 length equals 14 residues. The CDR3 is CATSEGDYSYGYTF. The DNA for the CDR3 is TGTGCCACCAGTGAGGGGGACTACTCGTATGGCTACACCTTC.

This clonotype was seen repeatedly, ten times or more. The chain couples TRBV10-3 to TRBJ2-1; D remains unclear. V lost 0 bases and J lost 3, with 12 bases in between. The CDR3 loop spans 16 amino acids. Germline V gives CDR1 ENHRY, CDR2 SYGVKD. CDR3 residues: CAISESVLRYYNEQFF. Written as DNA, the CDR3 is TGTGCCATCAGTGAGTCTGTTCTGCGCTACTACAATGAGCAGTTCTTC.

This clonotype was recorded at least ten times. The gene calls are TRBV2 and TRBJ2-6; tentative D call: TRBD2 (5 bases). Trimming removed 2 bases at V and 0 bases at J, with 5 bases between. This CDR3 has 15 residues. CDR1 and CDR2 from the germline V gene are SNHLY and FYNNEI. CDR3 sequence: CASSERGSGANVLTF. In nucleotides, the CDR3 is TGTGCCAGCAGTGAACGGGGCTCTGGGGCCAACGTCCTGACTTTC.

This clonotype was observed at least ten times. This chain uses TRBV5-4 with TRBJ1-1, with 10 bases lining up with TRBD1. The V segment lost 0 bases and the J segment 3 bases; nucleotides outside the gene matches: 2. This CDR3 comprises 15 residues. Per the germline V gene, CDR1 is SGHNT and CDR2 is YYREEE (reference sequence). CDR3 in amino acids: CASSLDGTGDTEAFF. The CDR3 DNA reads as TGTGCCAGCAGCTTGGATGGGACAGGGGACACTGAAGCTTTCTTT.

Written as DNA, the CDR3 is TGTGCCAGCAGCCAAGGTTCCCAGGGTGAAGAGACCCAGTACTTC. Encoded protein: CASSQGSQGEETQYF. V gene TRBV3-1 combines with J gene TRBJ2-5; D possibly corresponds to TRBD1 (5 bases). Trimming cost V 1 base and J 3 bases, with 12 bases left between them. CDR3 length equals 15 residues. Germline V CDR1 and CDR2: LGHDT, YNNKEL (reference sequence).

This clonotype was detected only a few times. V and J are TRBV5-5 and TRBJ2-5; a possible D gene is TRBD2 (5 bases). The length of the CDR3 is 15 residues. V lost 2 bases to trimming and J lost 3 bases, with 14 bases between them. In germline, CDR1 is SGHKS, CDR2 YYEKEE (reference sequence). The CDR3 DNA sequence: TGTGCCAGCAGCTTAGAGGGAACTGCAGAAGAGACCCAGTACTTC. Its protein product is CASSLEGTAEETQYF.

V gene TRBV25-1 combines with J gene TRBJ2-2; a possible D gene is TRBD2 (6 bases). This CDR3 is built from 14 residues. The germline gives CDR1 MGHDK, CDR2 SYGVNS. Trimming took off 5 bases at V and 4 bases at J, with 11 bases between the two ends. CDR3 sequence: CASSPLAFTGELFF. CDR3 coding DNA: TGTGCCAGCAGTCCTCTAGCGTTCACCGGGGAGCTGTTTTTT.